The 9 T cell receptor beta chains presented below share a single source sample, sequenced in a study of blood T cell repertoires in COVID-19 (dated by TCRdb to 2018 to 2020). Libraries were prepared through the immunoSEQ multiplex PCR assay. Here the immuneACCESS table is served through TCRdb, limited to in-frame sequences with V and J called. Missing clones are a known gap in these copies; in checked studies unresolved V genes cover under half, and the rest lacks a known reason. Counted in this sample were under 50,000 clones; about four fifths of them appeared once. The ten largest clones capture around 7% of the sample. The source material was peripheral blood. Receptor source: a man aged 35 to 55 with acute or convalescent COVID-19.

The rearrangement links TRBV27 to TRBJ2-2, with 7 bases aligning to TRBD1. V lost 7 bases and J lost 5; bases outside the gene matches: 10. The germline V gene encodes CDR1 MNHEY and CDR2 SMNVEV (reference sequence). The CDR3 is made up of 15 amino acids. CDR3 bases: TGTGCCAGCAAAAAACAGGGGTTAGGGACCGGGGAGCTGTTTTTT. Translation gives CASKKQGLGTGELFF.

This chain links TRBV28 with TRBJ2-7, with 9 bases lining up with TRBD1. Per the germline V gene, CDR1 is MDHEN and CDR2 is SYDVKM. The length of the CDR3 is 15 residues. The V segment lost 5 bases and the J segment 6 bases; nucleotides outside the gene matches: 11. The CDR3 is CASSDWTGEAREQYF. CDR3 bases: TGTGCCAGCAGTGATTGGACAGGGGAGGCTCGCGAGCAGTACTTC.

The chain is built from TRBV7-2 and TRBJ2-3; no clear D gene. Looked up from germline, CDR1 is SGHTA and CDR2 is FQGNSA. Between the trimmed V and J ends, which lost 1 base and 7 bases, there was a span of 9 bases. The CDR3 contains 13 residues. CDR3 in DNA: TGTGCCAGCAGCTTAGGCGGTCCTAATACGCAGTATTTT. As protein: CASSLGGPNTQYF.

The chain carries TRBV30 and TRBJ1-2, with D possibly TRBD1 on 5 matching bases. The V end was cut by 5 bases, the J end by 5 bases, with 12 bases between. This CDR3 region has 12 residues. From germline, CDR1 is GTSNPN and CDR2 SVGIG (reference sequence). The CDR3: CAWSPGGYGYTF. For the CDR3, the DNA is TGTGCCTGGTCGCCGGGGGGTTATGGCTACACCTTC.

J is TRBJ2-6 and V is TRBV6-2 or TRBV6-3, with D maybe TRBD1 (5 bases). Trimming removed 3 bases at V and 2 bases at J, with 8 bases between. Looked up from germline, CDR1 is MNHEY and CDR2 is SVGEGT. This CDR3 is built from 15 residues. The CDR3 coding sequence is TGTGCCAGCAGTTATCTAGGGGCTGGGGCCAACGTCCTGACTTTC. This sequence encodes CASSYLGAGANVLTF.

This clone showed up just once. The genes are TRBV4-2 and TRBJ1-6; 8 nucleotides agree with TRBD1. CDR3 length: 17 residues. Trimming removed 3 bases from V and 5 bases from J; junction bases left unmatched: 9. The V gene's germline CDR1 is LGHNA and CDR2 YNFKEQ. The CDR3: CASSHFNGQGNNSPLHF. CDR3 DNA: TGTGCCAGCAGCCACTTTAACGGACAGGGTAATAATTCACCCCTCCACTTT.

This clone has a single count. The chain is built from TRBV27 and TRBJ1-2, with D tentatively TRBD1 (6 bases). V was shortened by 5 bases and J by 4 bases, with 14 bases between the two germline ends. This CDR3 comprises 14 residues. Germline V CDR1 and CDR2: MNHEY, SMNVEV (reference sequence). In nucleotides, the CDR3 is TGTGCCAGCAGTGAGTTCAGGGGACCCTATGGCTACACCTTC. Protein sequence: CASSEFRGPYGYTF.

The chain is built from TRBV7-2 and TRBJ1-1; D ambiguous. The germline gives CDR1 SGHTA, CDR2 FQGNSA. The CDR3 has 15 residues. V lost 6 bases, J lost 3 bases, and 17 bases lay in between. CDR3: CASSPAGYLDTEAFF. CDR3 DNA sequence: TGTGCCAGCAGTCCAGCGGGGTATCTAGACACTGAAGCTTTCTTT.

This sequence joins TRBV21-1 and TRBJ1-1. TRBV21-1 is a pseudogene locus. The CDR3 runs 14 residues. The CDR3 coding sequence is TGTGCCAGCAGCAAAGACTCAACGCTAGCCCGGGCTTTCTTT. Translating it yields CASSKDSTLARAFF.